These T cell receptor beta chains were read from a single sample in a study of T cells in Graves' hyperthyroidism and ophthalmopathy. TCRdb re-derived calls from the multiplex PCR reads in MiXCR, one entry per CDR3 protein. The data show 300,000 to 500,000 distinct CDR3 sequences, about 14% seen once. Input material: blood. The receptor set was obtained from a man between 50 and 59 years old with Graves' ophthalmopathy. The CDR3 runs from the conserved cysteine through the conserved F or W. Rows may omit the clone size; those that give it use once, few, many or a size class.

size: .; J: TRBJ2-2; V: TRBV28; CDR3: CASSSAGTFTGELFF
size: many; J: TRBJ1-1; V: TRBV11-1; CDR3: CASSSRVKNTEAFF
size: many; J: TRBJ2-1; V: TRBV7-8; CDR3: CASSLRETENEQFF
size: many; J: TRBJ2-7; V: TRBV28; CDR3: CASSLMSSGTYEQYF
size: many; J: TRBJ2-1; V: TRBV5-1; CDR3: CASSLGTVSYNEQFF
size: few; J: TRBJ2-2; V: TRBV7-3; CDR3: CASSLIPGTGRTGGLFF
size: many; J: TRBJ1-5; V: TRBV12-3/TRBV12-4; CDR3: CASRHTQGAGQPQHF
size: .; J: TRBJ1-3; V: TRBV7-8; CDR3: CASSSNRGNTIYF
size: many; J: TRBJ1-1; V: TRBV30; CDR3: CAWTEQNTEAFF
size: many; J: TRBJ2-1; V: TRBV14; CDR3: CASSQEVYNEQFF
size: many; J: TRBJ1-1; V: TRBV10-3; CDR3: CAISPGTNTEAFF
size: many; J: TRBJ2-5; V: TRBV7-2; CDR3: CASSQDSFQETQYF
size: .; J: TRBJ2-5; V: TRBV19; CDR3: CASRGTGTSSQAQYF
size: many; J: TRBJ1-1; V: TRBV2; CDR3: CASSATIYRGQAFF
size: few; J: TRBJ2-7; V: TRBV10-3; CDR3: CAARPSGPPYEQYF
size: .; J: TRBJ1-3; V: TRBV7-4; CDR3: CASSPTLGRRYSGNTIYF
size: few; J: TRBJ2-5; V: TRBV12-3/TRBV12-4; CDR3: CASSRGTSGSLQETQYF
size: few; J: TRBJ2-5; V: TRBV5-1; CDR3: CASSLESPGETQYF
size: once; J: TRBJ2-7; V: TRBV19; CDR3: CASSTIGSPYEQYF
size: .; J: TRBJ2-1; V: TRBV13; CDR3: CASSSLRSKDSYNEQFF
size: many; J: TRBJ1-2; V: TRBV28; CDR3: CASSFQDRYGYTF
size: .; J: TRBJ2-5; V: TRBV2; CDR3: CASSDQGAPQETQYF
size: many; J: TRBJ2-1; V: TRBV11-3; CDR3: CASSARQGVGNEQFF
size: .; J: TRBJ2-5; V: TRBV28; CDR3: CASREEREGFETQYF
size: many; J: TRBJ2-3; V: TRBV12-3/TRBV12-4; CDR3: CARSTRGAAADTQYF
size: few; J: TRBJ2-6; V: TRBV18; CDR3: CASSGSFGANVLTF
size: few; J: TRBJ2-5; V: TRBV3-1; CDR3: CASSQDLDRVQETQYF
size: many; J: TRBJ2-3; V: TRBV2; CDR3: CARRERLAGRDTQYF
size: many; J: TRBJ2-6; V: TRBV20-1; CDR3: CSARDSTKPSSGANVLTF
size: many; J: TRBJ2-1; V: TRBV27; CDR3: CASSAHGTSGRAKQFF
size: few; J: TRBJ2-2; V: TRBV12-3/TRBV12-4; CDR3: CASSPGRGQGNTGELFF
size: many; J: TRBJ1-6; V: TRBV15; CDR3: CATSRDEALHF
size: many; J: TRBJ1-5; V: TRBV7-8; CDR3: CASSPGRLNQPQHF
size: many; J: TRBJ1-1; V: TRBV29-1; CDR3: CSVLEWGTEAFF
size: few; J: TRBJ1-2; V: TRBV20-1; CDR3: CSARRAGGARGYTF
size: few; J: TRBJ1-5; V: TRBV19; CDR3: CASRSTAGGLNQPQHF
size: many; J: TRBJ2-1; V: TRBV2; CDR3: CASSADRGLYNEQFF
size: .; J: TRBJ2-7; V: TRBV20-1; CDR3: CSANPLAGGSEQYF
size: many; J: TRBJ2-7; V: TRBV11-2; CDR3: CASSRLQTGLREEQYF
size: few; J: TRBJ2-1; V: TRBV6-5; CDR3: CASSYGSNNEQFF
size: many; J: TRBJ1-1; V: TRBV2; CDR3: CASSRYTGGEVEAFF
size: few; J: TRBJ1-5; V: TRBV19; CDR3: CASIPRWTLVLGDDQPQHF
size: .; J: TRBJ1-1; V: TRBV10-2; CDR3: CASSELLPGGTEAFF